The 15 T cell receptor beta chains below were found in one sample sequenced in a study of T-cell reconstitution after alpha-beta-depleted transplantation in children. Study observations and caveats: T-cell counts and diversity at one year following transplant were attributed mainly to newly produced T cells.

The TCRbeta library was prepared with unique molecular identifiers. A single record per CDR3 protein comes from TCRdb applying MiXCR to the PCR reads. The sample has fewer than 350,000 distinct CDR3 sequences, 7.5% to 9% seen once; the top ten hold approximately 8.6%. Their specific antigens are unknown. The specimen comprised peripheral blood, sampled 360 days after TCRalphabeta/CD19-depleted stem cell transplant. The receptors come from a female patient aged 2-15 years who had a stem cell transplant for Fanconi anemia, so the T cells may come from the graft donor.

The sample holds many counts of this clonotype. The V call is TRBV7-8, the J call TRBJ1-1; D gene unclear. CDR3 size: 13 residues. The germline V gene encodes CDR1 SGHVS and CDR2 FQNEAQ. V was trimmed by 5 bases and J by 4 bases, leaving 11 bases between them. The CDR3 here is CASSPWLSTEAFF. For the CDR3, the DNA is TGTGCCAGCAGCCCCTGGTTGAGCACTGAAGCTTTCTTT.

This clonotype was observed many times. This chain connects TRBV6-1 to TRBJ2-5, with no clear D. Per germline, CDR1 MNHNS and CDR2 SASEGT. There are 15 residues in the CDR3. V was shortened by 6 bases and J by 1 base, with 15 bases between the two germline ends. The CDR3 sequence is CASRHHMAPQETQYF. The DNA for the CDR3 is TGTGCCAGCAGACATCACATGGCCCCCCAAGAGACCCAGTACTTC.

The genes are TRBV10-3 and TRBJ2-1, with D possibly matching TRBD2 (5 bases). The CDR3 is made up of 14 amino acids. Germline values: CDR1 ENHRY, CDR2 SYGVKD. V was clipped by 3 bases and J by 6 bases, with 12 bases between them. CDR3 loop: CAISDYPGGNEQFF. CDR3 sequence (DNA): TGTGCCATCAGTGATTACCCAGGAGGCAATGAGCAGTTCTTC.

This clonotype showed up just a few times. The chain links TRBV20-1 to TRBJ1-2, with unresolved D. V lost 3 bases and J lost 4, with 9 bases in between. The germline CDR1 and CDR2 sequences are DFQATT and SNEGSKA (reference sequence). The CDR3 runs 12 residues. DNA for the CDR3: TGCAGTGCTAGCCCGGGGAGCTATGGCTACACCTTC. Its protein product is CSASPGSYGYTF.

This clonotype was detected ten times or more. The rearrangement uses TRBV29-1 and TRBJ2-2; 7 bases are a match to TRBD2. Germline V gene sequence: CDR1 SQVTM, CDR2 ANQGSEA. V trimming: 7 bases; J trimming: 1 base; junction bases outside the gene matches: 15. This CDR3 has 17 residues. CDR3: CSAEKGASGLNTGELFF. CDR3 bases: TGCAGCGCCGAAAAAGGGGCTAGCGGACTGAACACCGGGGAGCTGTTTTTT.

The sample holds a few counts of this clonotype. This chain links TRBV10-3 with TRBJ1-2, with D tentatively TRBD1 (5 bases). The CDR3 runs to 13 residues. The V and J ends lost 4 bases and 3 bases respectively, with 9 bases between them. Germline CDR1 reads ENHRY; CDR2 reads SYGVKD. CDR3 DNA sequence: TGTGCCATCAGTGGGGACGTGGACTATGGCTACACCTTC. The encoded protein is CAISGDVDYGYTF.

The CDR3 DNA reads as TGCGCCAGCAGCAGTGGGAACATGAACACTGAAGCTTTCTTT. Translation gives CASSSGNMNTEAFF. The V gene is TRBV5-1, the J gene TRBJ1-1; D is unresolved. Germline CDR1 is SGHRS and CDR2 is YFSETQ. Trimming removed 4 bases from V and 0 bases from J, with 10 bases in between. This CDR3 contains 14 residues.

The chain links TRBV12-3 or TRBV12-4 to TRBJ2-1; D is unclear. Trimming took 3 bases from V and 6 from J, leaving 12 bases between them. This CDR3 spans 14 amino acids. The CDR3 sequence is CASSFHQVPNEQFF. The CDR3 DNA reads as TGTGCCAGCAGTTTTCACCAGGTACCCAATGAGCAGTTCTTC.

This clonotype was picked up many times. The chain carries TRBV3-1 and TRBJ2-5; TRBD2 matches at 8 bases. This CDR3 spans 16 amino acids. V lost 5 bases, J lost 2 bases, and 10 bases stayed unmatched. Germline lookup yields CDR1 LGHDT and CDR2 YNNKEL (reference sequence). CDR3 nucleotides: TGTGCCAGCAGCTCTTGGACTAGCATTCAGCAAGAGACCCAGTACTTC. Encoded protein: CASSSWTSIQQETQYF.

This clonotype was seen a handful of times. The chain couples TRBV6-5 to TRBJ1-3; 10 bases map to TRBD1. Trimming at V came to 4 bases and at J to 3 bases, leaving 15 bases not matched to a gene. The CDR3 has 19 amino acids. Germline lookup yields CDR1 MNHEY and CDR2 SVGAGI. This CDR3 reads CASSFTGTGAPGDGNTIYF. In nucleotides, the CDR3 is TGTGCCAGCAGTTTCACCGGGACAGGGGCCCCTGGGGATGGAAACACCATATATTTT.

The rearrangement uses TRBV7-8 and TRBJ1-5, with a tentative D call TRBD1 (5 bases). Germline V CDR1 and CDR2: SGHVS, FQNEAQ. The ends were cut back, 1 base at V and 2 bases at J, with 15 bases in the middle. There are 17 residues in the CDR3. CDR3 sequence: CASSLVLNRDGNQPQHF. The DNA of the CDR3 is TGTGCCAGCAGCTTAGTACTAAACCGGGACGGCAATCAGCCCCAGCATTTT. The variable domain in full, with the rest retrieved from reference TRBV7-8 and TRBJ1-5, is GAGVSQSPRYKVAKRGQDVALRCDPISGHVSLFWYQQALGQGPEFLTYFQNEAQLDKSGLPSDRFFAERPEGSVSTLKIQRTQQEDSAVYLCASSLVLNRDGNQPQHFGDGTRLSIL.

The J gene is TRBJ1-3, the V gene TRBV6-5; no firm D call. Trimming took off 2 bases at V and 1 base at J, with 18 bases between the two ends. The CDR3 extends over 18 amino acids. Per the germline V gene, CDR1 is MNHEY and CDR2 is SVGAGI. CDR3 DNA sequence: TGTGCCAGCAGTTACGTGGGTTCTCAGAGAACATCTGGAAACACCATATATTTT. Its protein product is CASSYVGSQRTSGNTIYF.

There are a few counts of this clonotype. V usage is TRBV18 and J usage is TRBJ2-7, with 7 bases identical to TRBD1. The length of the CDR3 is 13 residues. V was pared by 6 bases and J by 1 base, with 3 bases of the junction left unmatched. The germline CDR1 and CDR2 sequences are KGHSH and LQKENI. The CDR3 loop reads CASSYRGSYEQYV. CDR3 bases: TGTGCCAGCTCGTACAGGGGTTCCTACGAGCAGTACGTC.

This clonotype was counted only a few times. This rearrangement joins TRBV3-1 to TRBJ2-7; 11 positions match TRBD2. Germline V gene sequence: CDR1 LGHDT, CDR2 YNNKEL (reference sequence). The V gene end was trimmed by 3 bases and the J gene end by 2 bases; junction bases not matched to a gene: 0. The CDR3 length is 14 residues. The CDR3 bases are TGTGCCAGCAGCCAGGGACTAGCGGCCTACGAGCAGTACTTC. Amino acid sequence: CASSQGLAAYEQYF.

The rearrangement joins TRBV2 to TRBJ1-2, with a weak D call TRBD1 (5 bases). CDR1 is SNHLY and CDR2 is FYNNEI in the germline V gene. V shed 9 bases and J shed 5 bases, with 10 bases lying between them. The CDR3 extends over 11 amino acids. The CDR3 spells CARWGGYGYTF. In DNA form, the CDR3 reads TGTGCCAGATGGGGCGGATATGGCTACACCTTC.